What follows are 32 T cell receptor beta chains derived from one specimen sequenced in a study of T cell responses to AZD1222 COVID-19 vaccine. The table came from immunoSEQ multiplex PCR; TCRdb's copy has only in-frame clones and leaves some out. Among 120,000 to 150,000 clones listed, roughly 88% were seen once. Sequencing used peripheral blood, obtained on day 0 of AZD1222 vaccination. The source of these receptors is an adult in good health.

This chain connects TRBV19 to TRBJ1-2; TRBD1 aligns across 9 bases. Unmatched junction bases numbered 17, after V lost 3 bases and J lost 3 bases. Germline V gene sequence: CDR1 LNHDA, CDR2 SQIVND (reference sequence). The CDR3 loop spans 19 amino acids. The CDR3 sequence is CASSILNRDRAAADYGYTF. CDR3 coding DNA: TGTGCCAGTAGTATCTTGAACCGGGACAGGGCGGCGGCGGACTATGGCTACACCTTC.

The genes are TRBV18 and TRBJ1-5; TRBD1 might be the D (6 bases). Trimming took off 3 bases at V and 3 bases at J, with 12 bases between the two ends. The V gene's germline CDR1 is KGHSH and CDR2 LQKENI. The CDR3 is made up of 15 amino acids. The CDR3 region is CASSPDTGYNQPQHF. The CDR3 DNA sequence: TGTGCCAGCTCACCCGACACAGGGTACAATCAGCCCCAGCATTTT.

The rearrangement links TRBV18 to TRBJ1-1; a possible D gene is TRBD1 (5 bases). The CDR3 loop spans 14 amino acids. V was clipped by 3 bases and J by 7 bases, with 15 bases between them. Germline CDR1 is KGHSH and CDR2 is LQKENI. The DNA for the CDR3 is TGTGCCAGCTCACCCGATGGGGGGGTCGGTGAAGCTTTCTTT. This translates into CASSPDGGVGEAFF.

The CDR3: CASSSDVYNSPLHF. The CDR3, as DNA: TGTGCCAGCAGCAGTGACGTATATAATTCACCCCTCCACTTT. V is TRBV9 and J is TRBJ1-6, with unresolved D. Trimming took off 4 bases at V and 4 bases at J, with 9 bases between the two ends. This CDR3 is built from 14 residues. Germline V gives CDR1 SGDLS, CDR2 YYNGEE.

The chain carries TRBV30 and TRBJ1-5, with a tentative D call TRBD1 (6 bases). The V end lost 1 base, the J end lost 7 bases, and 11 bases lay between the germline ends. The CDR3 length is 13 residues. Germline CDR1 and CDR2: GTSNPN and SVGIG (reference sequence). The CDR3 sequence is CAWSEDSNQPQHF. As DNA, the CDR3 is TGTGCCTGGAGTGAGGACAGTAACCAGCCCCAGCATTTT.

The chain uses TRBV5-6 and TRBJ2-6, with TRBD1 as a possible D gene (5 bases). V lost 1 base and J lost 0, with 11 bases in between. CDR3 length equals 17 residues. CDR1 SGHDT and CDR2 YYEEEE come from the germline V gene. As DNA, the CDR3 is TGTGCCAGCAGCTTGATAGGGGCGCTCTCTGGGGCCAACGTCCTGACTTTC. Its protein product is CASSLIGALSGANVLTF.

This sequence joins TRBV7-9 and TRBJ1-1; TRBD1 is a possible D gene (6 bases). Germline values: CDR1 SEHNR, CDR2 FQNEAQ (reference sequence). V lost 1 base and J 2 bases, leaving 8 bases between the germline ends. CDR3 length: 14 residues. The CDR3 here is CASSLGGANTEAFF. The CDR3, as DNA: TGTGCCAGCAGCTTAGGGGGGGCTAACACTGAAGCTTTCTTT.

CDR3 nucleotides: TGCGCCAGCAGCTACCCCGGGACAGGGGATTCTGGGGCCAACGTCCTGACTTTC. Translation: CASSYPGTGDSGANVLTF. This chain joins TRBV5-1 and TRBJ2-6, with TRBD1 matching over 10 bases. Trimming took 3 bases from V and 1 from J; bases not matched to a gene: 7. This CDR3 is 18 amino acids long. Germline V CDR1 and CDR2: SGHRS, YFSETQ.

The chain employs TRBV19 and TRBJ1-2, with 8 bases aligning to TRBD1. This CDR3 region has 16 residues. Per germline, CDR1 LNHDA and CDR2 SQIVND (reference sequence). The J segment lost 6 bases and the V segment lost 2 bases, leaving 11 bases of the junction unmatched. This CDR3 reads CASSIRDRGGRDGYTF. CDR3 nucleotides: TGTGCCAGTAGTATACGAGACAGGGGAGGTCGCGATGGCTACACCTTC.

The chain joins TRBV9 to TRBJ2-2; 8 positions match TRBD2. J was trimmed by 2 bases and V by 0 bases; bases with no gene match: 9. The CDR3 is made up of 18 amino acids. Germline loops: CDR1 SGDLS, CDR2 YYNGEE. The CDR3 region is CASSVVASGGRNTGELFF. CDR3 in DNA: TGTGCCAGCAGCGTAGTTGCCAGCGGGGGCCGTAACACCGGGGAGCTGTTTTTT.

This chain uses TRBV3-1 (or the pseudogene TRBV3-2) with TRBJ2-1, with D possibly matching TRBD1 (6 bases). In germline, CDR1 is LGHDT, CDR2 YNNKEL (reference sequence). Trimming took off 3 bases at V and 4 bases at J, with 13 bases between the two ends. The CDR3 runs to 15 residues. The CDR3 here is CASSHGDRIYNEQFF. The CDR3 DNA reads TGTGCCAGCAGCCACGGTGACAGGATATACAATGAGCAGTTCTTC.

The chain couples TRBV30 to TRBJ1-1; a weak D match, TRBD1 (5 bases). This CDR3 region has 17 residues. Germline loops: CDR1 GTSNPN, CDR2 SVGIG (reference sequence). V was clipped by 1 base and J by 4 bases, with 22 bases between them. The CDR3 DNA sequence: TGTGCCTGGAGTGCCCTCGGTGGGGGACGCGTGGGCACTGAAGCTTTCTTT. Its protein is CAWSALGGGRVGTEAFF.

The chain has TRBV28 and TRBJ1-5, with D perhaps TRBD1 (6 bases). CDR1 and CDR2 (germline): MDHEN, SYDVKM. The CDR3 is 14 amino acids. Deletions cut 7 bases from V and 3 bases from J, with 13 bases between. As DNA, the CDR3 is TGTGCCAGCATCGAACAGGGAATCAATCAGCCCCAGCATTTT. Encoded protein: CASIEQGINQPQHF.

The V and J genes are TRBV15 and TRBJ1-2, with unresolved D. CDR1 is LNHNV, CDR2 YYDKDF, per germline (reference sequence). This CDR3 is 13 amino acids long. V was shortened by 4 bases and J by 4 bases, with 10 bases between the two germline ends. Written as DNA, the CDR3 is TGTGCCACCAGCACATACGATGCCTATGGCTACACCTTC. Residues: CATSTYDAYGYTF. The complete variable domain, with remaining parts taken from reference TRBV15 and TRBJ1-2, reads DAMVIQNPRYQVTQFGKPVTLSCSQTLNHNVMYWYQQKSSQAPKLLFHYYDKDFNNEADTPDNFQSRRPNTSFCFLDIRSPGLGDTAMYLCATSTYDAYGYTFGSGTRLTVV.

This clone appeared a few times. V gene TRBV9 combines with J gene TRBJ2-5; D is uncertain. Germline CDR1 is SGDLS and CDR2 is YYNGEE. There are 14 residues in the CDR3. Between the trimmed V and J ends, which lost 0 bases and 5 bases, there was a span of 11 bases. The CDR3 here is CASSVGWKWETQYF. The CDR3 coding sequence is TGTGCCAGCAGCGTAGGGTGGAAGTGGGAGACCCAGTACTTC.

The CDR3 protein is CASSPRQGHTGELFF. The CDR3 DNA is TGTGCCAGCTCACCACGGCAGGGGCACACCGGGGAGCTGTTTTTT. The chain employs TRBV18 and TRBJ2-2, with D possibly TRBD1 on 6 matching bases. The germline V gene encodes CDR1 KGHSH and CDR2 LQKENI. The V end lost 1 base, the J end lost 3 bases, and 9 bases lay between the germline ends. The CDR3 totals 15 residues.

This chain links TRBV7-9 with TRBJ1-1, with a weak D call TRBD1 (6 bases). The CDR3 contains 12 residues. V was cut by 10 bases and J by 3 bases, with 12 bases left in between. Germline lookup yields CDR1 SEHNR and CDR2 FQNEAQ (reference sequence). The DNA for the CDR3 is TGTGCCAATACAAGACAGGACACTGAAGCTTTCTTT. Translation gives CANTRQDTEAFF.

This chain connects TRBV11-2 to TRBJ1-3; possible D gene TRBD1, 6 bases. There are 16 residues in the CDR3. The germline CDR1 and CDR2 sequences are SGHAT and FQNNGV. Trimming took 6 bases from V and 0 from J, leaving 15 bases between them. The CDR3 spells CASRHRVQGSGNTIYF. The CDR3 nucleotides read TGTGCCAGCAGGCATAGGGTACAGGGCTCTGGAAACACCATATATTTT. The full variable domain, completed using reference TRBV11-2 and TRBJ1-3, is EAGVAQSPRYKIIEKRQSVAFWCNPISGHATLYWYQQILGQGPKLLIQFQNNGVVDDSQLPKDRFSAERLKGVDSTLKIQPAKLEDSAVYLCASRHRVQGSGNTIYFGEGSWLTVV.

The DNA of the CDR3 is TGTGCCAGCTTATATGGACAGGGGGAAAGGCACGGAGATACGCAGTATTTT. Encoded protein: CASLYGQGERHGDTQYF. The chain uses TRBV2 and TRBJ2-3; TRBD1 agrees at 10 bases. The V gene end was trimmed by 8 bases and the J gene end by 5 bases; junction bases not matched to a gene: 16. The length of the CDR3 is 17 residues. Germline values: CDR1 SNHLY, CDR2 FYNNEI.

V gene TRBV5-6 combines with J gene TRBJ2-7; the D is unclear. V lost 4 bases and J lost 3, with 5 bases in between. The CDR3 is 11 amino acids. Germline V gives CDR1 SGHDT, CDR2 YYEEEE. CDR3 region: CASSTFYEQYF. The CDR3 coding sequence is TGTGCCAGCAGCACCTTCTACGAGCAGTACTTC.

In this sample, this clone turned up a few times. This chain links TRBV7-2 with TRBJ2-3, with 7 bases identical to TRBD2. The length of the CDR3 is 14 residues. Per the germline V gene, CDR1 is SGHTA and CDR2 is FQGNSA. Germline trimming cut 8 bases from V and 6 bases from J; bases unmatched to any gene: 11. In DNA, the CDR3 is TGTGCCAGCCGAAAGGGAGGGCGGGCGGATACGCAGTATTTT. Protein product: CASRKGGRADTQYF. The full variable domain, completed using reference TRBV7-2 and TRBJ2-3, is GAGVSQSPSNKVTEKGKDVELRCDPISGHTALYWYRQSLGQGLEFLIYFQGNSAPDKSGLPSDRFSAERTGGSVSTLTIQRTQQEDSAVYLCASRKGGRADTQYFGPGTRLTVL.

The gene calls are TRBV24-1 and TRBJ1-1, with D possibly being TRBD1 (5 bases). Germline assignment: CDR1 KGHDR and CDR2 SFDVKD. The CDR3 has 17 residues. V was cut by 0 bases and J by 0 bases, with 13 bases left in between. The CDR3, as DNA: TGTGCCACCAGTGATTTGGGACTCGGGGACTTGAACACTGAAGCTTTCTTT. This translates into CATSDLGLGDLNTEAFF.

V gene TRBV6-2 or TRBV6-3 combines with J gene TRBJ2-5; D perhaps matches TRBD2 (6 bases). Trimming stripped 5 bases from V and 0 bases from J, with 16 bases between. The CDR3 totals 16 residues. The germline gives CDR1 MNHEY, CDR2 SVGEGT. CDR3 coding DNA: TGTGCCAGCAGTCCCAGTGGCGCGGGGCACCAAGAGACCCAGTACTTC. It yields the protein CASSPSGAGHQETQYF.

The chain couples TRBV9 to TRBJ2-2, with D tentatively TRBD1 (6 bases). Looked up from germline, CDR1 is SGDLS and CDR2 is YYNGEE. This CDR3 has 16 amino acids. V was clipped by 2 bases and J by 0 bases, with 11 bases between them. CDR3 protein: CASSVQGITNTGELFF. The CDR3 DNA is TGTGCCAGCAGCGTGCAGGGGATTACGAACACCGGGGAGCTGTTTTTT.

The rearrangement uses TRBV2 and TRBJ2-3; D may match TRBD1 or TRBD2 (5 bases each). The germline CDR1 and CDR2 sequences are SNHLY and FYNNEI. There are 14 residues in the CDR3. V was shortened by 7 bases and J by 0 bases, with 11 bases between the two germline ends. As DNA, the CDR3 is TGTGCCAGCACCTGGGACGGCAGCACAGATACGCAGTATTTT. It specifies CASTWDGSTDTQYF.

V gene TRBV19 combines with J gene TRBJ2-1; tentative D call: TRBD1 (6 bases). From germline, CDR1 is LNHDA and CDR2 SQIVND (reference sequence). The V end lost 4 bases, the J end lost 4 bases, and 14 bases lay between the germline ends. The CDR3 runs to 15 residues. CDR3 nucleotide sequence: TGTGCCAGTAGTAGAACGGCAGGGGCATACAATGAGCAGTTCTTC. Protein: CASSRTAGAYNEQFF. Together with reference TRBV19 and TRBJ2-1, the CDR3 gives the full variable domain: DGGITQSPKYLFRKEGQNVTLSCEQNLNHDAMYWYRQDPGQGLRLIYYSQIVNDFQKGDIAEGYSVSREKKESFPLTVTSAQKNPTAFYLCASSRTAGAYNEQFFGPGTRLTVL.

The gene calls are TRBV7-9 and TRBJ2-2, with 7 positions matching TRBD2. Germline V gene data show CDR1 as SEHNR and CDR2 as FQNEAQ (reference sequence). The CDR3 totals 14 residues. V gave up 9 bases and J gave up 3 bases; unmatched junction bases: 7. The CDR3: CASLQRGDTGELFF. The CDR3 nucleotides are TGTGCCAGTCTCCAGCGGGGAGACACCGGGGAGCTGTTTTTT.

The chain couples TRBV7-9 to TRBJ1-2; 8 nucleotides agree with TRBD1. CDR1 is SEHNR, CDR2 FQNEAQ, per germline (reference sequence). Germline trimming cut 5 bases from V and 8 bases from J; bases unmatched to any gene: 10. The CDR3 consists of 14 residues. CDR3 nucleotides: TGTGCCAGCAGCCTTGGCCAGGGGGCGGGCGGCTACACCTTC. Translated: CASSLGQGAGGYTF.

The chain employs TRBV4-1 and TRBJ1-2; tentatively, D is TRBD1 (6 bases). Between the trimmed V and J ends, which lost 3 bases and 8 bases, there was a span of 31 bases. Germline assignment: CDR1 MGHRA and CDR2 YSYEKL. There are 19 residues in the CDR3. In DNA, the CDR3 is TGCGCCAGCAGCCACACCGCCCAACAGAGACAGGCGATAAGTCTAGGCTACACCTTC. The encoded protein is CASSHTAQQRQAISLGYTF.

The chain carries TRBV11-2 and TRBJ1-1; D may be TRBD1 (6 bases). Germline loops: CDR1 SGHAT, CDR2 FQNNGV. The V and J ends lost 6 bases and 10 bases respectively, with 27 bases between them. The CDR3 runs to 16 residues. The CDR3 is CASRKLGGRTTPGAFF. Here the CDR3 DNA reads TGTGCCAGCAGGAAACTAGGGGGGCGCACAACCCCGGGAGCTTTCTTT.

The J gene is TRBJ2-7, the V gene TRBV19; 10 nucleotides match TRBD2. Germline lookup yields CDR1 LNHDA and CDR2 SQIVND (reference sequence). J gave up 3 bases and V 3 bases, and 5 bases lay outside the gene matches. The CDR3 sequence is 15 residues long. CDR3 in DNA: TGTGCCAGTAGTATCACCGGGACTAGCGTCTACGAGCAGTACTTC. It yields the protein CASSITGTSVYEQYF.

The CDR3 sequence: CASSLPDKFDNEQFF. The CDR3 nucleotides are TGCGCCAGCAGCTTACCGGACAAATTTGACAATGAGCAGTTCTTC. The V gene is TRBV5-1, the J gene TRBJ2-1; the D gene is possibly TRBD1 (5 bases). The CDR3 contains 15 residues. Trimming stripped 2 bases from V and 5 bases from J, with 14 bases between. Germline values: CDR1 SGHRS, CDR2 YFSETQ.